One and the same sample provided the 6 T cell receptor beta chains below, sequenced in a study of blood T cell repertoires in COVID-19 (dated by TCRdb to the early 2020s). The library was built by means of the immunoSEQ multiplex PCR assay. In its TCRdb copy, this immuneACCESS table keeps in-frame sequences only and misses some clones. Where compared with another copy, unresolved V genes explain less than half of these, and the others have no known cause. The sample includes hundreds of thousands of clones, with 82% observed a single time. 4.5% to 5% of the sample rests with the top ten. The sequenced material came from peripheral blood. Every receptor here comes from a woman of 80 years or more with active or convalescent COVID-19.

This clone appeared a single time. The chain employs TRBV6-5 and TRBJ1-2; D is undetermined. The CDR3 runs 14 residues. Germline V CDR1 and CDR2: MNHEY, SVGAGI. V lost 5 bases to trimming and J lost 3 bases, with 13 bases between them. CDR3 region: CASSPKPGDYGYTF. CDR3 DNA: TGTGCCAGCAGTCCAAAGCCCGGGGACTATGGCTACACCTTC.

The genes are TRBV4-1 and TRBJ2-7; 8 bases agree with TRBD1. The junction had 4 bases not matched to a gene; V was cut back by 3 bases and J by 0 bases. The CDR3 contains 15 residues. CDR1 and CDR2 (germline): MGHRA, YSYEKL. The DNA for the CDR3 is TGCGCCAGCAGCCAGCGGACAGGGAGCTCCTACGAGCAGTACTTC. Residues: CASSQRTGSSYEQYF.

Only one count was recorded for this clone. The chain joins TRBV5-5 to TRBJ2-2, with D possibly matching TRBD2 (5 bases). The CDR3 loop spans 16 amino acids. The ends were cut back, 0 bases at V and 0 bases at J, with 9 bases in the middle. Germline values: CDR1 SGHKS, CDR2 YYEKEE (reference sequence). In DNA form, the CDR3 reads TGTGCCAGCAGCTTGGCGGCCGGGACGAACACCGGGGAGCTGTTTTTT. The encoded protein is CASSLAAGTNTGELFF. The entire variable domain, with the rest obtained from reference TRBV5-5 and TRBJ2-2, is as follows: DAGVTQSPTHLIKTRGQQVTLRCSPISGHKSVSWYQQVLGQGPQFIFQYYEKEERGRGNFPDRFSARQFPNYSSELNVNALLLGDSALYLCASSLAAGTNTGELFFGEGSRLTVL.

The CDR3 loop is CASRGAGGSYEQYF. In DNA, the CDR3 is TGTGCCAGCCGAGGGGCGGGAGGGTCCTACGAGCAGTACTTC. The chain recombines TRBV28 with TRBJ2-7; 9 positions match TRBD2. J was trimmed by 1 base and V by 8 bases; bases with no gene match: 6. The germline gives CDR1 MDHEN, CDR2 SYDVKM. CDR3 length: 14 residues.

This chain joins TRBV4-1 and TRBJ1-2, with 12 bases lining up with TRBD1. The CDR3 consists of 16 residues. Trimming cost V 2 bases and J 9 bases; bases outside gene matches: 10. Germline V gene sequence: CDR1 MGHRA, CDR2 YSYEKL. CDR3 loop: CASSQNRDRGPSSYTF. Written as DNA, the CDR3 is TGCGCCAGCAGCCAAAACCGGGACAGGGGGCCCAGTAGCTACACCTTC.

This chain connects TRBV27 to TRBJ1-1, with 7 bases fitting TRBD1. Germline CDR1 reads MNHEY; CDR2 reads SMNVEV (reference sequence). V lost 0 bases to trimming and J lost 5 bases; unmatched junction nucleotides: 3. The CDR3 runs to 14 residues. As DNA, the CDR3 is TGTGCCAGCAGTTTATCTGACAGGGTTACTGAAGCTTTCTTT. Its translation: CASSLSDRVTEAFF.